This T cell receptor beta chain was identified in a study of cytomegalovirus exposure and HLA in healthy donors. V lost 2 bases, J lost 3 bases, and 10 bases stayed unmatched. CDR3 length: 16 residues. From germline, CDR1 is MRHNA and CDR2 SNTAGT. TCRdb keeps only in-frame clones here, not all; method: immunoSEQ multiplex PCR. The sample holds about 220,000 clones, 80% to 90% seen once. Sequences were obtained from PBMCs. The TCR was taken from a young woman in good health and CMV-seronegative. The J gene is TRBJ2-7, the V gene TRBV6-4; 7 bases line up with TRBD2. Here the CDR3 reads CASSDPPSGIIYEQYF. In DNA, the CDR3 is TGTGCCAGCAGTGACCCCCCTAGCGGCATTATCTACGAGCAGTACTTC.